Sequencing of this TCR beta chain was carried out in a study of blood T cell repertoires in COVID-19. About the study: Both acute and convalescent COVID-19 samples were obtained from the United States, Italy and Spain. Sources were T cells, B-cell-depleted T cells, or PBMCs; the material itself was cDNA or gDNA.

Source study methods: Amplified reference gene primers provided the basis for estimating nucleated cell counts. Clones were sequenced by immunoSEQ multiplex PCR, and TCRdb holds only the in-frame ones, with some missing. From that table come the V and J calls and clone size; the DNA was used to work out D and trimming. Here the sample spans around 100,000 clones, around nine tenths being singletons. This CDR3 is 12 amino acids long. V lost 5 bases and J lost 6, with 10 bases in between. The germline gives CDR1 MNHEY, CDR2 SVGAGI. V usage is TRBV6-5 and J usage is TRBJ1-2; D is unresolved. Sequencing used peripheral blood. The TCR sequence derives from an elderly man with acute or convalescent COVID-19. The CDR3 region is CASSPREDGYTF. CDR3 sequence (DNA): TGTGCCAGCAGTCCCCGGGAGGATGGCTACACCTTC.